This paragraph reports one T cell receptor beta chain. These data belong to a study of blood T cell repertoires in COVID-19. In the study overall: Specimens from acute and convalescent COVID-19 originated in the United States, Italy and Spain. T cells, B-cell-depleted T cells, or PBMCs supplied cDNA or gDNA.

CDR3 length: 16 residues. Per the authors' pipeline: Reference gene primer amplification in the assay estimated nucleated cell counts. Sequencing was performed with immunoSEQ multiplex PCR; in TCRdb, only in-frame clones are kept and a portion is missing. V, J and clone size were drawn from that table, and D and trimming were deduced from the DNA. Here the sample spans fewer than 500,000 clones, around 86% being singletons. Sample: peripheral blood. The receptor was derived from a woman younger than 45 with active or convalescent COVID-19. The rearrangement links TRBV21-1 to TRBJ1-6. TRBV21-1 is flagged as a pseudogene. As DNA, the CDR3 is TGTGCCAGCCTAGCCAGAAGGAGCTCCTATAATTCACCCCTCCACTTT. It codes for CASLARRSSYNSPLHF.